Detailed here is one T cell receptor beta chain. Its target is not known. This entry is derived from a study of shared clonotypes between healthy human individuals. The CDR3 extends over 18 amino acids. Germline V CDR1 and CDR2: MGHRA, YSYEKL. With 0 bases removed from V and 0 bases from J, the gap between germline ends came to 15 bases. Terminally differentiated effector memory CD45RA+ cells were excluded from the naive CD8 cells, which were CD45RO-negative and positively selected for CCR7. Among the donors, all were Caucasian adults who lived in Nashville, Tennessee. Study outcomes and limitations: Larger richness was generally estimated for naive than memory subsets.

Produced via immunoSEQ multiplex PCR; TCRdb's table is partial and in-frame only. The sample carries about 550,000 clones, 95% recorded once. V gene TRBV4-1 combines with J gene TRBJ1-5; D unclear. The sequenced material came from naive CD8+ T cells sorted from blood. This clonotype originated in a woman aged 30 to 39 in good health. CDR3 DNA sequence: TGCGCCAGCAGCCAAGATAGCAGGCCAGATTATAGCAATCAGCCCCAGCATTTT. Translation: CASSQDSRPDYSNQPQHF.